This is a list of T cell receptor beta chains from one sample in a study of cytomegalovirus exposure and HLA in healthy donors. Assay used: immunoSEQ multiplex PCR; TCRdb lists only in-frame clones, some missing. The sample carries more than 65,000 clones, around two thirds recorded once. The specimen was PBMCs. Every receptor here comes from a woman aged 50 to 60 in good health and CMV-seropositive. CDR3s include the opening cysteine and the closing phenylalanine or tryptophan. The D gene is left open where the match is weak. Rows give clone size only sometimes, using once, few, many, or a class for an expanded clone.

. | TRBJ2-7 | . | TRBV7-9 | CASSFGDEQYF | TGTGCCAGCAGCTTTGGAGACGAGCAGTACTTC
. | TRBJ1-4 | . | TRBV2 | CASSLVGGNEKLFF | TGTGCCAGCAGCCTAGTAGGAGGTAATGAAAAACTGTTTTTT
. | TRBJ2-1 | . | TRBV11-2 | CASSSNGGGFNEQFF | TGTGCCAGCAGCTCGAATGGGGGGGGCTTTAATGAGCAGTTCTTC
few | TRBJ1-5 | . | TRBV13 | CASSFRKQGDNQPQHF | TGTGCCAGCAGCTTCCGGAAACAGGGAGATAATCAGCCCCAGCATTTT
once | TRBJ2-7 | . | TRBV5-1 | CASSSALGGAYEQYF | TGCGCCAGCAGCTCGGCCCTGGGGGGAGCCTACGAGCAGTACTTC
. | TRBJ2-1 | . | TRBV9 | CASSTSKILTYNEQFF | TGTGCCAGCAGCACTTCGAAAATACTAACCTACAATGAGCAGTTCTTC
few | TRBJ1-1 | . | TRBV28 | CASSLEGGRSTEAFF | TGTGCCAGCAGTTTGGAGGGGGGGCGGAGTACTGAAGCTTTCTTT
. | TRBJ1-6 | . | TRBV7-9 | CASSSERSSSYNSPLHF | TGTGCCAGCAGCTCGGAACGGAGTAGCTCCTATAATTCACCCCTCCACTTT
few | TRBJ1-4 | . | TRBV2 | CASSQTNEKLFF | TGTGCCAGCAGCCAGACTAATGAAAAACTGTTTTTT
few | TRBJ1-1 | . | TRBV18 | CASSTGGETEAFF | TGTGCCAGCTCAACCGGGGGGGAGACTGAAGCTTTCTTT
. | TRBJ1-1 | . | TRBV27 | CASSLGTWTEAFF | TGTGCCAGCAGTTTAGGGACTTGGACTGAAGCTTTCTTT
. | TRBJ1-2 | . | TRBV5-1 | CASSLTVDYGYTF | TGCGCCAGCAGCTTGACAGTTGACTATGGCTACACCTTC
. | TRBJ2-3 | . | TRBV2 | CASSTQIGVDTQYF | TGTGCCAGCAGCACCCAGATAGGAGTAGATACGCAGTATTTT
once | TRBJ2-7 | . | TRBV19 | CASSPPQEDEQYF | TGTGCCAGTAGTCCCCCCCAGGAGGACGAGCAGTACTTC
few | TRBJ2-3 | TRBD2 | TRBV7-9 | CASSQILAGYRDTQYF | TGTGCCAGCAGCCAAATACTAGCGGGGTATAGGGATACGCAGTATTTT
. | TRBJ1-2 | . | TRBV12-5 | CASGLQGYTF | TGTGCTAGTGGTTTGCAGGGCTACACCTTC
medium-sized | TRBJ2-3 | . | TRBV14 | CASSQTGGLADTQYF | TGTGCCAGCAGCCAAACCGGGGGGCTGGCAGATACGCAGTATTTT
. | TRBJ1-1 | TRBD1 | TRBV7-2 | CASSVDRGSTEAFF | TGTGCCAGCAGCGTCGACAGGGGAAGTACTGAAGCTTTCTTT
. | TRBJ1-1 | . | TRBV5-1 | CASKTGMNTEAFF | TGCGCCAGCAAGACAGGCATGAACACTGAAGCTTTCTTT
. | TRBJ1-2 | . | TRBV28 | CASSPFGEGGYTF | TGTGCCAGCAGTCCTTTTGGGGAGGGTGGCTACACCTTC
. | TRBJ2-1 | TRBD2 | TRBV5-1 | CASSLGLAGASSYNEQFF | TGCGCCAGCAGCTTGGGGCTAGCGGGGGCAAGCTCCTACAATGAGCAGTTCTTC
. | TRBJ2-1 | TRBD2 | TRBV9 | CASSVGASGVYNEQFF | TGTGCCAGCAGCGTTGGGGCTAGCGGGGTCTACAATGAGCAGTTCTTC
once | TRBJ2-1 | TRBD1 | TRBV5-1 | CASSLGQGAYNEQFF | TGCGCCAGCAGCTTGGGACAGGGGGCTTACAATGAGCAGTTCTTC